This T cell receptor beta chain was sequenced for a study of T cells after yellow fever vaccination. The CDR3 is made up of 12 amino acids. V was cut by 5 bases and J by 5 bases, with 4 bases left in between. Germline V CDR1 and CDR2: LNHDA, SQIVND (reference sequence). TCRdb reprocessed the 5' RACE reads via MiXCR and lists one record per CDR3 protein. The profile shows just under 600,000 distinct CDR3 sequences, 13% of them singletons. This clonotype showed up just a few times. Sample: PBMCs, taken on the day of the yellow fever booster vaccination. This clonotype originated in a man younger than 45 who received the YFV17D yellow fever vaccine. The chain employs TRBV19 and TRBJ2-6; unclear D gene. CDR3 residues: CASSLRANVLTF. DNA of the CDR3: TGTGCCAGTAGTTTAAGGGCCAACGTCCTGACTTTC.